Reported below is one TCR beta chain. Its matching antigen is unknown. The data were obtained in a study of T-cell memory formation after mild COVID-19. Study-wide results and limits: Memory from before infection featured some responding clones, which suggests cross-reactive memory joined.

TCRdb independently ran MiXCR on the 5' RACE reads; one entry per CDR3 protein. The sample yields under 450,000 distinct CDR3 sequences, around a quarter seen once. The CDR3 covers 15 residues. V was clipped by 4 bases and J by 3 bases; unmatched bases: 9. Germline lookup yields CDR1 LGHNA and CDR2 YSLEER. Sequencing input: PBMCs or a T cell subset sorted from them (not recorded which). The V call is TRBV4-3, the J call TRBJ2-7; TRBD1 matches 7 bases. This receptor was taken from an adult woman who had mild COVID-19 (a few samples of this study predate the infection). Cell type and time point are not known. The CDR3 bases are TGCGCCAGCAGCCCCCGACAGGGTTGGAGCTACGAGCAGTACTTC. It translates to CASSPRQGWSYEQYF.